This T cell receptor (beta chain) was documented in a study of CD8 T cells in Susac syndrome. General study points: In Susac patients, clonal expansion was not detected in CD4+ cells.

The CDR3 sequence is 14 residues long. In germline, CDR1 is SGHTA, CDR2 FQGTGA. V was clipped by 4 bases and J by 6 bases; unmatched bases: 4. Fulfillment of recently defined diagnostic criteria for definite or probable disease was shown by the patients with Susac syndrome. For this clonotype: Its matching antigen is unknown.

RNA in amounts of roughly 0.5 to 1 ug was reverse transcribed with random hexamers. immunoSEQ multiplex PCR amplified TCR beta CDR3 across 54 Vbeta, 13 Jbeta. From the immunoSEQ multiplex PCR reads, TCRdb called clonotypes with MiXCR, one entry per CDR3 protein. Among some 77,000 distinct CDR3 sequences, around 93% were seen once, and the ten largest hold more than 0.13%. The gene calls are TRBV7-3 and TRBJ2-7, with 12 bases that match TRBD2. The clonotype originates from a human donor with Susac syndrome. Material: CD4+ T cells from PBMCs. In DNA, the CDR3 is TGTGCCAGCAGCTCCGCGGGACTAGCGGGCGAGCAGTACTTC. It yields the protein CASSSAGLAGEQYF.